This TCR beta chain was sequenced for a study of OX40 agonist ivuxolimab in advanced cancers. This CDR3 spans 13 amino acids. V shed 5 bases and J shed 6 bases, with 13 bases lying between them. Per the germline V gene, CDR1 is MGHRA and CDR2 is YSYEKL. On this clone: Its antigen is unknown.

General study points: Antigen specificity of clonally expanded peripheral T cells was not established. People who partly responded at 0.1-3.0 mg/kg had some of the least clonal expansion seen.

Libraries were prepared by immunoSEQ multiplex PCR; TCRdb keeps only in-frame clonotypes and omits some of them. The data show around 26,000 clones, roughly 90% seen once. Systemic immunosuppression or autoimmune disease history was grounds to exclude patients. The chain combines TRBV4-1 with TRBJ1-1; weak D call: TRBD1 (5 bases). The starting material was CD4+ or CD8+ T cells sorted from blood, obtained in a trial of the OX40 agonist ivuxolimab. The receptor comes from an adult with an advanced solid tumor such as melanoma, head and neck, liver or kidney cancer. CDR3 protein: CASSYPGGAEAFF. DNA for the CDR3: TGCGCCAGCAGCTATCCGGGGGGGGCTGAAGCTTTCTTT.